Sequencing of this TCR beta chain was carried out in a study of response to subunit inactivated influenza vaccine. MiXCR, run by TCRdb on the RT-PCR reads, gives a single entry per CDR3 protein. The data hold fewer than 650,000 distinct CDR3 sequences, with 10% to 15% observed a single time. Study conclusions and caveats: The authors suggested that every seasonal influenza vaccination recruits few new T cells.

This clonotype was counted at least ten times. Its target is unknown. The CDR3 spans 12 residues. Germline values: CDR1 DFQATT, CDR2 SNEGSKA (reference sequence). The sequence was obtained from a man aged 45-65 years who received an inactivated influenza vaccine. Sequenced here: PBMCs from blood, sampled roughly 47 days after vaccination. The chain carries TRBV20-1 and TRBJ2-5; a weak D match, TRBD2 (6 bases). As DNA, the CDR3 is TGCTCAGGCAGCGGGCAGCAAGAGACCCAGTACTTC. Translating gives CSGSGQQETQYF.